Listed here is a single T cell receptor beta chain. The antigen is not known. This table comes from immunoSEQ multiplex PCR, and its TCRdb copy is limited to in-frame clones, with some not included. This table holds about 140,000 clones, approximately 90% found once. This sample is part of a study of T cell responses to AZD1222 COVID-19 vaccine. Study findings and constraints: Samples come after the peak T cell response, not at day 14. Spike-specific TCR breadth and depth rose after two AZD1222 doses. Donors were mostly white British, more females; clonal diversity possibly underestimated.

J lost 7 bases, V lost 2 bases, and 8 bases had no gene match. Germline V CDR1 and CDR2: SGHRS, YFSETQ. This CDR3 comprises 15 residues. Source: peripheral blood, taken 28 days after the second AZD1222 dose. This TCR derives from an adult who received the AZD1222 COVID-19 vaccine. The rearrangement joins TRBV5-1 to TRBJ1-5, with TRBD1 matching over 8 bases. CDR3 in amino acids: CASSLDTGTGQPQHF. CDR3 in DNA: TGCGCCAGCAGCTTAGATACCGGGACAGGACAGCCCCAGCATTTT.